The rows below give T cell receptor beta chains drawn from one sample of a study of blood T cell repertoires in COVID-19. Sequencing was performed with immunoSEQ multiplex PCR; in TCRdb, only in-frame clones are kept and a portion is missing. The data hold a few hundred thousand clones, with about 82% observed a single time. The sequenced sample consisted of peripheral blood. These receptors all come from a woman in her 50s with acute or convalescent COVID-19. Both conserved end residues are part of each CDR3. The order of the fields is D gene, clone size, V gene, CDR3 length, J gene, CDR3 DNA, CDR3 protein. The D gene is left open where the match is weak. A clone size is listed for some rows: how often the clone was seen (once, few, many), or a class if it is expanded.

TRBD2	NA	TRBV4-2	17	TRBJ2-2	TGTGCCAGCAGCCAAGATACATCGGGAGGTGGCACCGGGGAGCTGTTTTTT	CASSQDTSGGGTGELFF
NA	NA	TRBV3-1/TRBV3-2	15	TRBJ2-2	TGTGCCAGCAGCCAAGCCAGCCGCGGGACCGGGGAGCTGTTTTTT	CASSQASRGTGELFF
NA	once	TRBV4-2	15	TRBJ2-1	TGTGCCAGCAGCCAACCACTAGGCACCTACAATGAGCAGTTCTTC	CASSQPLGTYNEQFF
NA	once	TRBV19	14	TRBJ2-3	TGTGCCAGTAGTATAGGGCTTGGCACAGATACGCAGTATTTT	CASSIGLGTDTQYF
NA	NA	TRBV9	17	TRBJ2-3	TGTGCCAGCAGCGTAGAAGGACTCAGCTCTGGCACAGATACGCAGTATTTT	CASSVEGLSSGTDTQYF
NA	once	TRBV9	15	TRBJ2-7	TGTGCCAGCAGCTGGTCCGGGACTGAAAGCGGCGAGCAGTACTTC	CASSWSGTESGEQYF
NA	NA	TRBV19	16	TRBJ1-5	TGTGCCAGTAATCAACAGGGTTCGCGGAGCAATCAGCCCCAGCATTTT	CASNQQGSRSNQPQHF
TRBD1	NA	TRBV5-1	16	TRBJ1-4	TGCGCCAGCAGGGCCGGGTCTGGGACAGCTAATGAAAAACTGTTTTTT	CASRAGSGTANEKLFF
NA	NA	TRBV7-2	17	TRBJ2-4	TGTGCCAGCAGCTTAGTACATAATCGTCTAGCCAAAAACATTCAGTACTTC	CASSLVHNRLAKNIQYF
NA	NA	TRBV19	15	TRBJ2-3	TGTGCCAGTAGTAAACAGGGATTCAGCACAGATACGCAGTATTTT	CASSKQGFSTDTQYF
NA	NA	TRBV11-2	13	TRBJ2-7	TGTGCCAGCAGCTTATGGCAGGGTGACGAGCAGTACTTC	CASSLWQGDEQYF
NA	NA	TRBV11-2	20	TRBJ1-1	TGTGCCAGCAGCTTAGATCCGTCGGGTCTTTCTTACCTTGGGGGCTTTGAAGCTTTCTTT	CASSLDPSGLSYLGGFEAFF
NA	NA	TRBV11-3	13	TRBJ2-7	TGTGCCAGCAGCGCCACAGGGCCCTACGAGCAGTACTTC	CASSATGPYEQYF
NA	NA	TRBV6-5	16	TRBJ1-1	TGTGCCAGCAGTTACTCGGTTTGGCGGGGGAACACTGAAGCTTTCTTT	CASSYSVWRGNTEAFF
TRBD1	NA	TRBV10-3	13	TRBJ2-1	TGTGCCATCAGCAGGGACAGCTACAATGAGCAGTTCTTC	CAISRDSYNEQFF
TRBD2	NA	TRBV14	16	TRBJ2-1	TGTGCCAGCAGCCAAAGCGGGAGCCCCATCTACAATGAGCAGTTCTTC	CASSQSGSPIYNEQFF
NA	NA	TRBV28	12	TRBJ1-1	TGTGCCAGCAGTTTAAGAGGGTTTGAAGCTTTCTTT	CASSLRGFEAFF
NA	NA	TRBV4-1	17	TRBJ2-6	TGCGCCAGCAGCCCTGAAGACAGAAGCTCTGGGGCCAACGTCCTGACTTTC	CASSPEDRSSGANVLTF
NA	NA	TRBV11-2	15	TRBJ2-5	TGTGCCAGCAGCTCCCCCCCCCAGCGACAAGAGACCCAGTACTTC	CASSSPPQRQETQYF
TRBD1	many	TRBV7-9	16	TRBJ1-5	TGTGCCGGCCAAACAGGGGGCGGAATGAGCAATCAGCCCCAGCATTTT	CAGQTGGGMSNQPQHF
TRBD1	NA	TRBV28	19	TRBJ1-1	TGTGCCAGCAGTTTGACCCTACAGGACAGGGGATGGGAGAACACTGAAGCTTTCTTT	CASSLTLQDRGWENTEAFF
NA	NA	TRBV29-1	15	TRBJ1-2	TGCAGCGTTGAAGATCCCTCCCCACAGGGAGGGGGCTACACCTTC	CSVEDPSPQGGGYTF
NA	NA	TRBV28	14	TRBJ2-2	TGTGCCAGCAGGGGGACATTGGACACCGGGGAGCTGTTTTTT	CASRGTLDTGELFF
TRBD1	NA	TRBV4-1	15	TRBJ1-2	TGCGCCAGCAGCCAAGAAGGGGGACAGGGGCTTGGCTACACCTTC	CASSQEGGQGLGYTF
TRBD2	NA	TRBV6-2/TRBV6-3	18	TRBJ2-3	TGTGCCAGCAGTTACTCGACGGCGCGGGAGGGCCTAGCAGATACGCAGTATTTT	CASSYSTAREGLADTQYF
TRBD2	NA	TRBV3-1/TRBV3-2	18	TRBJ2-1	TGTGCCAGCAGCCAAGATGTGGGACTACGATCCACCGACAATGAGCAGTTCTTC	CASSQDVGLRSTDNEQFF
TRBD1	NA	TRBV7-2	15	TRBJ2-2	TGTGCCAGCAGCCAGGGGACAGGGGAGACCGGGGAGCTGTTTTTT	CASSQGTGETGELFF
TRBD1	once	TRBV6-5	13	TRBJ2-1	TGTGCCAGCAGTTACTACCTTCGACAGGGGCCGTTCTTC	CASSYYLRQGPFF
NA	NA	TRBV5-6	16	TRBJ1-4	TGTGCCAGCAGCCGTGGAGGTTATGCAACTAATGAAAAACTGTTTTTT	CASSRGGYATNEKLFF
NA	few	TRBV27	15	TRBJ1-1	TGTGCCAGCAGTTTATTTTACAGAGTGAACACTGAAGCTTTCTTT	CASSLFYRVNTEAFF
TRBD2	NA	TRBV7-2	15	TRBJ2-1	TGTGCCAGCAGCTTAGCCGGGACTACTTACAATGAGCAGTTCTTC	CASSLAGTTYNEQFF
TRBD1	NA	TRBV11-3	16	TRBJ2-2	TGTGCCAGCAGCCCGGGACAGGGGGAGAACACCGGGGAGCTGTTTTTT	CASSPGQGENTGELFF
NA	NA	TRBV7-9	13	TRBJ2-7	TGTGCCAGCGATTCCGGGAGTAGTTACGAGCAGTACTTC	CASDSGSSYEQYF
NA	NA	TRBV7-9	17	TRBJ1-2	TGTGCCAGCAGCTTTCAGCCCGGGCGGGGGGGCCTCTATGGCTACACCTTC	CASSFQPGRGGLYGYTF
TRBD2	NA	TRBV11-2	16	TRBJ2-7	TGTGCCAGCAGCTCCTGGAAGCGGGAGGGACTCTACGAGCAGTACTTC	CASSSWKREGLYEQYF
TRBD2	NA	TRBV2	15	TRBJ2-2	TGTGCCACCAATGTGGCTAGCGGGAGATTTGGGGAGCTGTTTTTT	CATNVASGRFGELFF
TRBD2	NA	TRBV9	15	TRBJ2-5	TGTGCCAGCAGCGAAATAGCGGGATCCCAAGAGACCCAGTACTTC	CASSEIAGSQETQYF
TRBD2	NA	TRBV28	14	TRBJ2-5	TGTGCCAGCAGTCGACTAGCGGGGGTGGAGACCCAGTACTTC	CASSRLAGVETQYF
NA	NA	TRBV4-2	15	TRBJ2-7	TGTGCCAGCAGCCAAGAGAGTGCCTACTCCTACGAGCAGTACTTC	CASSQESAYSYEQYF
NA	NA	TRBV2	13	TRBJ2-7	TGTGCCAGCAGTCGAGACCCGGCGGCCGAGCAGTACTTC	CASSRDPAAEQYF
TRBD1	NA	TRBV19	16	TRBJ2-7	TGTGCCAGTAGTAGCCCCTCAGGGACAGGGGTAAACGAGCAGTACTTC	CASSSPSGTGVNEQYF
NA	NA	TRBV28	11	TRBJ1-5	TGTGCCAGCAGTGAGAATCAGCCCCAGCATTTT	CASSENQPQHF
TRBD2	NA	TRBV6-2/TRBV6-3	15	TRBJ2-7	TGTGCCAGCAGTTCCACTAGCGGGAGGGCCTACGAGCAGTACTTC	CASSSTSGRAYEQYF
NA	few	TRBV7-9	12	TRBJ1-5	TGTGCCAGCAGCTTAGGGGGCCAGCCCCAGCATTTT	CASSLGGQPQHF
NA	once	TRBV19	14	TRBJ1-1	TGTGCCAGTAGTATTAACCTTATCGGGTCTGAAGCTTTCTTT	CASSINLIGSEAFF